These T cell receptor beta chains were read from a single sample in a study of T cells expressing NK-cell markers. TCRdb derives one entry per CDR3 protein from the 5' RACE reads, leaving out DNA. The sample's table shows about 460,000 distinct CDR3 sequences. Sequencing was performed on blood T cells: a sorted CD56 or NKG2C T cell subset, CD4+ or CD8+ T cells, or bulk PBMC T cells (not recorded which). The receptor set was obtained from a woman aged 50 to 65 in good health. CDR3s include the opening cysteine and the closing phenylalanine or tryptophan.

TRBJ2-2,16,TRBV6-5,CASHHGEPANTGELFF
TRBJ2-6,15,TRBV12-3/TRBV12-4,CASSLSGTGNFVLTF
TRBJ1-1,16,TRBV5-1,CASSLGHGAKSAEAFF
TRBJ2-7,14,TRBV5-1,CASSSDRVKYEQYF
TRBJ2-2,11,TRBV20-1,CSAGTLGELFF
TRBJ2-4,19,TRBV5-1,CASSRLTGTSGVAKNIQYF
TRBJ2-5,15,TRBV7-9,CASSLVRRTQETQYF
TRBJ2-7,17,TRBV5-1,CASSPRLSTGNSYEQYF
TRBJ2-3,16,TRBV2,CASSVGRGRSTDTQYF
TRBJ1-2,13,TRBV5-1,CASSLAGGDGYTF
TRBJ1-1,17,TRBV19,CASNPTERGGLDTEAFF
TRBJ2-3,15,TRBV12-3/TRBV12-4,CASRSLGEFGDTQYF
TRBJ2-1,15,TRBV6-4,CASSKSGQPNNEQFF
TRBJ1-3,13,TRBV7-9,CASSPIWGNTIYF
TRBJ2-2,16,TRBV2,CASRGLAGERTGELFF
TRBJ2-1,13,TRBV19,CASSRGQVNEQFF
TRBJ2-5,17,TRBV29-1,CSVEGNTGGVVGETQYF
TRBJ1-1,13,TRBV12-3/TRBV12-4,CASSLHFLTEAFF
TRBJ2-1,14,TRBV20-1,CSASSQGGYNEQFF
TRBJ2-6,16,TRBV6-5,CASSPTRSSGANVLTF
TRBJ2-1,16,TRBV12-3/TRBV12-4,CASSLEGSGNGDKQFF
TRBJ1-1,13,TRBV10-3,CAITDRVSHEAFF
TRBJ1-3,15,TRBV25-1,CASSEFGGMGNTIYF
TRBJ2-3,14,TRBV5-1,CASRSGTSTGTQYF
TRBJ2-2,14,TRBV12-3/TRBV12-4,CASSFPGHPGELFF
TRBJ1-6,13,TRBV12-3/TRBV12-4,CASNGLYNSPLHF
TRBJ1-6,16,TRBV20-1,CSARDKLQEYNSPLHF
TRBJ1-4,15,TRBV5-1,CASSLSGTDNEKLFF
TRBJ2-5,15,TRBV20-1,CSASIGQGLQETQYF
TRBJ1-3,13,TRBV4-1,CASSRGQGNTIYF
TRBJ2-7,15,TRBV29-1,CSVVEGTSVSYEQYF
TRBJ2-3,14,TRBV20-1,CSARDRVNTDTQYF
TRBJ2-7,14,TRBV13,CASRVGGTRYEQYF
TRBJ1-5,14,TRBV20-1,CSASTGFGNQPQHF
TRBJ2-5,16,TRBV5-1,CASSWGLAGPQETQYF
TRBJ2-1,16,TRBV5-1,CASSLQTSAPAGEQFF
TRBJ2-1,17,TRBV3-1,CASSQDPAGSLSGEQFF